This entry is about one T cell receptor (beta chain). The sample originates from a study of cytomegalovirus exposure and HLA in healthy donors. The primer mix had 60 Vbeta and 13 Jbeta primers. The protocol was immunoSEQ multiplex PCR, while the TCRdb copy is restricted to in-frame clones and leaves out a portion. Here the sample spans approximately 180,000 clones, 73% being singletons. V shed 5 bases, J shed 3 bases, and the junction held 4 bases outside the gene matches. The germline CDR1 and CDR2 sequences are SGHTA and FQGTGA. The CDR3 covers 14 residues. The sequencing sample was made of PBMCs. The sequence was obtained from a woman aged 25 to 39 in good health and CMV-seronegative. The chain recombines TRBV7-3 with TRBJ2-3, with TRBD1 matching over 8 bases. CDR3 sequence: CASSRDRGTDTQYF. CDR3 sequence (DNA): TGTGCCAGCAGCCGCGACAGGGGAACAGATACGCAGTATTTT.